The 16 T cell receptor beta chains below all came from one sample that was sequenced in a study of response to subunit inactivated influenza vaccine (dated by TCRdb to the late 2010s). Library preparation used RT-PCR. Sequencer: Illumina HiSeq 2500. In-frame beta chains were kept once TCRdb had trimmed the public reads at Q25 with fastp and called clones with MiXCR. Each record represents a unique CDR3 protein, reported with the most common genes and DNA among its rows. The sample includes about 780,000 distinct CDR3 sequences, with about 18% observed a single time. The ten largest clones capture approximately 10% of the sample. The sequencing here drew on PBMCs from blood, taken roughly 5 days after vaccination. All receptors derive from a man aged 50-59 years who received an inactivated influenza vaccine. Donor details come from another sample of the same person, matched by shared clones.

The chain's CDR3 is CASSQDLKDLGQYF. As DNA, the CDR3 is TGCGCCAGCAGCCAAGATCTGAAGGACTTGGGGCAGTACTTC. The V gene is TRBV4-3, the J gene TRBJ2-7; D is perhaps TRBD2 (5 bases). V lost 0 bases and J 9 bases, leaving 15 bases between the germline ends. From germline, CDR1 is LGHNA and CDR2 YSLEER. CDR3 length: 14 amino acids.

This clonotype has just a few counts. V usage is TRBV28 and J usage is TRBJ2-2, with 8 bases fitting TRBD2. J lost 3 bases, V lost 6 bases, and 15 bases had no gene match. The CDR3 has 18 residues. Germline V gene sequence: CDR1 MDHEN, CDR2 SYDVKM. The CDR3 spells CASSPQGLATYHTGELFF. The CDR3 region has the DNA TGTGCCAGCAGCCCCCAAGGACTAGCCACCTATCACACCGGGGAGCTGTTTTTT.

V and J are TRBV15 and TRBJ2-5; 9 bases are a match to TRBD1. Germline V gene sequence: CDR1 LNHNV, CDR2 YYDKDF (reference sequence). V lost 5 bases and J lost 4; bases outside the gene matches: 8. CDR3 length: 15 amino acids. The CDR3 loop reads CATSAAPQGAETQYF. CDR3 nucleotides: TGTGCCACCAGCGCTGCCCCACAGGGGGCAGAGACCCAGTACTTC.

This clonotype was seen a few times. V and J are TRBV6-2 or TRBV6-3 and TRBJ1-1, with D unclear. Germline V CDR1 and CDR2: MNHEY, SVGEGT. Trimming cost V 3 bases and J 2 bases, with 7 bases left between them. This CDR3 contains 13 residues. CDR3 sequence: CASSYLLNTEAFF. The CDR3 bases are TGTGCCAGCAGTTATTTGTTAAACACTGAAGCTTTCTTT.

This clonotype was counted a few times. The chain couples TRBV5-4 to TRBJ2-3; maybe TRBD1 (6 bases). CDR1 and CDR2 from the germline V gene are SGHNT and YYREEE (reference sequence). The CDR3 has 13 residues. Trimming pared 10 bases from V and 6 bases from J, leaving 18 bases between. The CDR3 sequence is CASSSQGMDTQYF. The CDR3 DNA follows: TGTGCCTCTAGCTCCCAGGGGATGGATACGCAGTATTTT.

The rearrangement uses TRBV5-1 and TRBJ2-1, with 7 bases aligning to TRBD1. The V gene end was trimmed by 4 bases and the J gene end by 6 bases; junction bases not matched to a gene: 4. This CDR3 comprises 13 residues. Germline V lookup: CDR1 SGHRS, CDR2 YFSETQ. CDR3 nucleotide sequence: TGCGCCAGCAGCCCAAACAGGGGCAATGAGCAGTTCTTC. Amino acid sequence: CASSPNRGNEQFF.

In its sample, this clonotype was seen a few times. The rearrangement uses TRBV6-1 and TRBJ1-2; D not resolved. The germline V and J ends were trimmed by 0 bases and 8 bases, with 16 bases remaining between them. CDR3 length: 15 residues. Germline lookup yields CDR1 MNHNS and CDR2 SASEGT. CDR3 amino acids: CASSEALGRPGGYTF. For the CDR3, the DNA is TGTGCCAGCAGTGAAGCGCTAGGTCGCCCCGGGGGCTACACCTTC.

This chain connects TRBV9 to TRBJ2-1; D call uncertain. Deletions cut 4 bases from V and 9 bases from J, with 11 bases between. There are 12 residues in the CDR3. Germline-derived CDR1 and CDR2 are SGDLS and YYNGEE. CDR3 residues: CASSPSSGEQFF. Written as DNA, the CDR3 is TGTGCCAGCAGCCCTTCTTCGGGTGAGCAGTTCTTC.

CDR3 DNA sequence: TGCGCCAGCAGCCAAGATCGGAGACGCGACGAGCAGTACTTC. Amino acid sequence: CASSQDRRRDEQYF. The chain is built from TRBV4-3 and TRBJ2-7; D unclear. CDR3 length: 14 residues. Trimming pared 0 bases from V and 5 bases from J, leaving 11 bases between. The V gene's germline CDR1 is LGHNA and CDR2 YSLEER.

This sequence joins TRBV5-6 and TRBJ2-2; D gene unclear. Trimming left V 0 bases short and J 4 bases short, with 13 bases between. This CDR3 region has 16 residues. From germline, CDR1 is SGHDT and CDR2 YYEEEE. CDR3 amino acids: CASSLEPGAFTGELFF. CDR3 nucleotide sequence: TGTGCCAGCAGCTTGGAACCGGGCGCCTTCACCGGGGAGCTGTTTTTT. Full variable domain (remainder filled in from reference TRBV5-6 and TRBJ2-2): DAGVTQSPTHLIKTRGQQVTLRCSPKSGHDTVSWYQQALGQGPQFIFQYYEEEERQRGNFPDRFSGHQFPNYSSELNVNALLLGDSALYLCASSLEPGAFTGELFFGEGSRLTVL.

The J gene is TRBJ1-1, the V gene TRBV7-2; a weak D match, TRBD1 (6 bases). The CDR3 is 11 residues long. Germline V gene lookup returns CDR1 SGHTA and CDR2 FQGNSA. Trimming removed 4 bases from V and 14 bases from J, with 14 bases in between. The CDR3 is CASSYRAESFF. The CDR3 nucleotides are TGTGCCAGCAGCTACAGGGCGGAGAGCTTCTTT.

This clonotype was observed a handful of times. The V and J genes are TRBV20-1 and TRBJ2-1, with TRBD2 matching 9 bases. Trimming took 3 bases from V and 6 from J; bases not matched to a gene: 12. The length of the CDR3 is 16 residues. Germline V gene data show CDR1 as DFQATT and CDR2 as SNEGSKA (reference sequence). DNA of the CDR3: TGCAGTGCTAGCCTCGATAGCGGGAGTAGTAGCAATGAGCAGTTCTTC. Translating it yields CSASLDSGSSSNEQFF.

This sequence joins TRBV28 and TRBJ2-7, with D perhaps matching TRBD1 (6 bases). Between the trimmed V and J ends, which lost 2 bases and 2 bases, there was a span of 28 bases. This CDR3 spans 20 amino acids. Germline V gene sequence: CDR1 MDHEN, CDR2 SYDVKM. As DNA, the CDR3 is TGTGCCAGCAGTTTAGGTATAGGAACAGGGCCCCTACGTTTAGCCTACGAGCAGTACTTC. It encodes CASSLGIGTGPLRLAYEQYF.

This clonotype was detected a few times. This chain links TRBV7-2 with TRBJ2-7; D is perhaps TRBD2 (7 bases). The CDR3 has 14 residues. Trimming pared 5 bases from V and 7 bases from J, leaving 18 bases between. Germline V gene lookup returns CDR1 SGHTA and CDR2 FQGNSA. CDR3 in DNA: TGTGCCAGCAGCCCTTTGCGGGGGCCTGGGGAGCAGTACTTC. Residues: CASSPLRGPGEQYF.

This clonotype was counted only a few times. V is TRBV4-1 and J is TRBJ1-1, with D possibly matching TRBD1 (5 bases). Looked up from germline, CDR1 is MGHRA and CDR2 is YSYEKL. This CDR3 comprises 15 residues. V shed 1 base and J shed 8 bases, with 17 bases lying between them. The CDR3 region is CASSQGGPGRVEAFF. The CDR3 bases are TGCGCCAGCAGCCAAGGTGGACCAGGCAGGGTAGAAGCTTTCTTT.

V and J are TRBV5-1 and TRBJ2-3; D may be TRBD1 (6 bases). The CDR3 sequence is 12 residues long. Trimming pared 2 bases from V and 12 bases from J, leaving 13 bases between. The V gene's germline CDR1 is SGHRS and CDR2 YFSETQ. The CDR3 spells CASSLTGSDQYF. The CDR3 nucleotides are TGCGCCAGCAGCTTAACAGGGTCAGATCAGTATTTT.